This note documents a single TCR beta chain sequence. The antigen remains unidentified. These data are taken from a study of Ad26.COV2.S vaccination and SARS-CoV-2 variants. Findings of the study overall: CD8+ and CD4+ T cells specific for spike reportedly responded with substantial breadth after vaccination.

Trimming pared 4 bases from V and 10 bases from J, leaving 8 bases between. CDR1 MNHEY and CDR2 SVGAGI come from the germline V gene. There are 11 residues in the CDR3. The data were produced by immunoSEQ multiplex PCR, yet TCRdb's version contains in-frame clones alone and is incomplete. The table records under 150,000 clones, just over 85% of them present only once. This TCR was sampled from a human donor who had recovered from COVID-19. Source: peripheral blood, taken after recovery from COVID-19. This chain links TRBV6-5 with TRBJ2-1; D uncertain. The CDR3 here is CASSSAQEQFF. The DNA of the CDR3 is TGTGCCAGCAGTTCGGCCCAGGAGCAGTTCTTC.